The source of this TCR beta chain is a study of T-cell memory formation after mild COVID-19. Study-level background: Largely donor-specific TCR clusters were found. Study-wide results and limits: Contracting clones, day 15 to 85, had balanced CD4/CD8, and later expanders favored CD4+. Nothing confirmed that second-wave clones peaking on day 37 were specific for SARS-CoV-2.

In regard to this clonotype: Its antigen is currently unknown. One end of the junction is discordant with germline, which a read error may explain.

Amplification by 5'RACE using constant-segment primers produced TCR alpha and TCR beta cDNA libraries that carried sample barcodes and UMIs. Using its own MiXCR run on the 5' RACE reads, TCRdb lists one record per CDR3 protein. The sample contains approximately 290,000 distinct CDR3 sequences, around 15% of which appear only once. The CDR3 extends over 13 amino acids. Germline V lookup: CDR1 SGHRS, CDR2 YFSETQ. Input material: PBMCs or a T cell subset sorted from them (not recorded which). The V call is TRBV5-1, the J call TRBJ2-5, with a tentative D call TRBD2 (6 bases). This receptor was taken from a man aged 18-30 years who had mild COVID-19 (a few samples of this study predate the infection). Cell type and time point are not known. The CDR3 DNA is TGCGCCAGCAGCTTGGAGTGGGGGGAGACCCGGTACTTC. This sequence encodes CASSLEWGETRYF.